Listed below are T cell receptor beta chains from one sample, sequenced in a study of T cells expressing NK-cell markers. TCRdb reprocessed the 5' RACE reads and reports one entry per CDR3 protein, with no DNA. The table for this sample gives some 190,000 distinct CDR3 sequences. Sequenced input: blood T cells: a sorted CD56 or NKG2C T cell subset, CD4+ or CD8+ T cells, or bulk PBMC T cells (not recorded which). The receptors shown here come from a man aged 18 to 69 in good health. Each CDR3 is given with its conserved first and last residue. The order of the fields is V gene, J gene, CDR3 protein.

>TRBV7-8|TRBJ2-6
CASSPRDRVSGANVLTF
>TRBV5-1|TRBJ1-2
CASSFGKGSGYTF
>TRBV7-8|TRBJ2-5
CASEASTETQYF
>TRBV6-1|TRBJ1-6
CASSEDEGKGSPLHF
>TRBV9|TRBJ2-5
CASSVDVSGGETQYF
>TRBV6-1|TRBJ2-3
CASSSGGGGRDTQYF
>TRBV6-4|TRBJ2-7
CASSPPGGTGAHEQYF
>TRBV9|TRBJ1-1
CASSGQRNTEAFF
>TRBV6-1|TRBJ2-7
CASAVRGFAGYEQYF
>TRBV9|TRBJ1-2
CASSVGTASTYGYTF
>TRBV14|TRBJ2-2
CASSQDSAGTNTGELFF
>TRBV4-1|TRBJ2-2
CASSQGGRGGTGELFF
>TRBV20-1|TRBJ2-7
CSAQGAFSYEQYF
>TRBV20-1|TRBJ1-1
CSVSIGGDTEAFF
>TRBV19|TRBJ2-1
CASSMSIPGNYNEQFF
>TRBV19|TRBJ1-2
CASSLGTGGVETF
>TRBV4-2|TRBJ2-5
CASSQRTSPEETQYF
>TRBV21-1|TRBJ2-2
CASSKPGQGTGELFF
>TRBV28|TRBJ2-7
CASVYSGNIYEQYF
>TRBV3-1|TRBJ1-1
CASSQGAFEAFF
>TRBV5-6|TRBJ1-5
CASSVDRQPQHF
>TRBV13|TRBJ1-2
CASRSKKRNYGYTF
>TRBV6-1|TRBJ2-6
CASGQGIGGANVLTF
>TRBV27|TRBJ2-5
CASSNHQETQYF
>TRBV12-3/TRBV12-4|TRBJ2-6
CASSSLDRKSSGANVLTF
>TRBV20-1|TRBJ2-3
CSAITGTPPPNTDTQYF
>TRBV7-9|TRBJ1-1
CASSFGQGGNTEAFF
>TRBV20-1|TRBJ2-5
CSARARTGLGETQYF
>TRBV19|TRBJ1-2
CASSTQGDYGYTF
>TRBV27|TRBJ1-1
CASSPQTGIMDTEAFF
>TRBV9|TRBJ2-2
CASSPHRGSGELFF
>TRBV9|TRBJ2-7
CASSASGSGYEQYF
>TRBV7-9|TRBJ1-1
CASSPEVNTEAFF
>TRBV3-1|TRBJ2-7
CASSSVAGRYEQYF
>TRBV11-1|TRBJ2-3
CASSLGGLQGRTSTDTQYF
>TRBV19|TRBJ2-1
CASSKTSGSYNEQFF
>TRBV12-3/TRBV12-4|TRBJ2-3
CASGMDRDRGRGARTDTQYF
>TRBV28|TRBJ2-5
CASSSRLAVGGETQYF
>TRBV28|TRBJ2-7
CASRARWDAYEQYF
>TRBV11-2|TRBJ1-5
CASSLDRGVSQPQHF
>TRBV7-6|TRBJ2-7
CASSLVGKLYEQYF
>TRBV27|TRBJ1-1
CASSLLRYTEAFF
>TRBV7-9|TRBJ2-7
CASSKTYEQYF
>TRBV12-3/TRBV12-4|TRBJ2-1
CASSPEMTEENEQFF
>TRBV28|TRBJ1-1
CASSPPTDLGSEAFF
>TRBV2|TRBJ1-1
CASRPGHLNTEAFF